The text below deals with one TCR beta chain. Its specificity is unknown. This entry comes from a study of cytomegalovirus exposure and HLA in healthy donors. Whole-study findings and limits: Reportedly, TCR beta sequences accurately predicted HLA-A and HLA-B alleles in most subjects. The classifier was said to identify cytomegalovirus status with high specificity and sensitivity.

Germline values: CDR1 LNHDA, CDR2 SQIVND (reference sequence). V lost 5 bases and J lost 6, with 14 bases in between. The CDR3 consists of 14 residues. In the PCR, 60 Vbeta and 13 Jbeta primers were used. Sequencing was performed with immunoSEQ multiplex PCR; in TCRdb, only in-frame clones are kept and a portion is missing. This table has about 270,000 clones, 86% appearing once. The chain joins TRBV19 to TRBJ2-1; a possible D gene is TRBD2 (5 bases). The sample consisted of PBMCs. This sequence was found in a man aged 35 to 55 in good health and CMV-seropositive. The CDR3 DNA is TGTGCCAGTAGTGCCGGCGGGCCCTCCAATGAGCAGTTCTTC. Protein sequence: CASSAGGPSNEQFF.